This is a list of T cell receptor beta chains from one sample in a study of vaccination and CD4 T cells after COVID-19. In TCRdb, the PCR reads were re-called with MiXCR into one record per CDR3 protein. The table lists approximately 16,000 distinct CDR3 sequences, under 40% of them singletons. Their antigen targets remain unknown. The specimen was cultured CD4+ T cells from blood. Receptor source: a human donor with COVID-19. The CDR3 runs from the conserved cysteine through the conserved F or W. Fields, in order: D gene, J gene, clone size, V gene, CDR3 DNA, CDR3 protein. D genes are given only for firm matches. Not all rows give a size; the values are once, few, many and, for expanded clones, a class.

TRBD1 | TRBJ2-4 | few | TRBV15 | TGTGCCACCAGCAGTACAGGGGTCAACATTCAGTACTTC | CATSSTGVNIQYF
. | TRBJ2-3 | . | TRBV7-2 | TGTGCCAGCAGCTTAGGACAGACGGATTCCGGAGATACGCAGTGTTTT | CASSLGQTDSGDTQCF
. | TRBJ1-4 | . | TRBV12-3/TRBV12-4 | TGTGCCAGCAGTCGGAAGACTTCAGTGGTTCGCACTAATGAAAAACTGTTTTTT | CASSRKTSVVRTNEKLFF
TRBD1 | TRBJ2-4 | . | TRBV6-1 | TGTGCCAGCAAGGGACAGCTGGGAAACATTCAGTACTTC | CASKGQLGNIQYF
. | TRBJ2-2 | . | TRBV19 | TGTGCCAGTAGTATAACCAGCCTGCGGACCGGGGAGCTGTTTTTT | CASSITSLRTGELFF
TRBD2 | TRBJ2-5 | . | TRBV27 | TGTGTCAGCAGCCAGAATGGACTAGCTGAGACCCAGTACTTC | CVSSQNGLAETQYF
. | TRBJ1-2 | . | TRBV12-3/TRBV12-4 | TGTGCCAGCAGTTTAGGGCGCAGTGGCTACACCTTC | CASSLGRSGYTF
. | TRBJ1-1 | . | TRBV5-1 | TGCGCCAGCAGCTCCGGACAGATAAACACTGAAGCTTTCTTT | CASSSGQINTEAFF
TRBD1 | TRBJ2-7 | few | TRBV6-2/TRBV6-3 | TGTGCCAGCAGTTACCAACAGGGGGCCAGCTCCTACGAGCAGTACTTC | CASSYQQGASSYEQYF
. | TRBJ1-4 | . | TRBV6-5 | TGTGCCAGCAGTTGGGCGGGTCTGGGTGAAAAACTGTTTTTT | CASSWAGLGEKLFF
. | TRBJ1-4 | few | TRBV10-3 | TGTGCCATCAGTGGGGCAGTAAACGAAAAACTGTTTTTT | CAISGAVNEKLFF
TRBD1 | TRBJ2-7 | . | TRBV4-1 | TGCGCCAGCAGCCAACTTGGGACAGGGAGCTCCTACGAGCAGTACTTC | CASSQLGTGSSYEQYF
TRBD2 | TRBJ2-1 | few | TRBV6-2/TRBV6-3 | TGTGCCAGTGGTATGGGGGGGATTTACAATGAGCAGTTCTTC | CASGMGGIYNEQFF
. | TRBJ1-6 | few | TRBV7-2 | TGTGCCAGCAGAGACTTAACAGGGATGAGCTCACCCCTCCACTTT | CASRDLTGMSSPLHF
. | TRBJ1-5 | . | TRBV6-2/TRBV6-3 | TGTGCCAGCAAGAATGGACAGATTTTTTGGCCCCAGCATTTT | CASKNGQIFWPQHF
TRBD1 | TRBJ2-5 | . | TRBV28 | TGTGCCAGCAGTTTCGGGACAGGGTTAGGAGAGACCCAGTACTTC | CASSFGTGLGETQYF
TRBD1 | TRBJ2-3 | few | TRBV6-2/TRBV6-3 | TGTGCCAGCAGAAGCGACAGGGGGTCGGCAGATACGCAGTATTTT | CASRSDRGSADTQYF
TRBD1 | TRBJ1-6 | . | TRBV15 | TGTGCCACCAGCAGAGATCGGGACAGGGTGGCACCCCTCCACTTT | CATSRDRDRVAPLHF
. | TRBJ2-5 | . | TRBV28 | TGTGCCAGCTGGGCAGTTCAAGAGACCCAGTACTTC | CASWAVQETQYF
TRBD1 | TRBJ2-1 | . | TRBV11-2 | TGTGCCAGCAGCGCGGACAGGCAGAATGAGCAGTTCTTC | CASSADRQNEQFF
. | TRBJ2-7 | . | TRBV6-1 | TGTGCCAGCAGTGAAGCCCCGACAGTCTCCTACGAGCAGTACTTC | CASSEAPTVSYEQYF
. | TRBJ1-6 | . | TRBV6-1 | TGTGCCAGCAGCGAAGTCAATAATTCACCCCTCCACTTT | CASSEVNNSPLHF
. | TRBJ2-5 | . | TRBV11-3 | TGTGCCAGCAGCTTCGGCAGGGGAGAGACCCAGTACTTC | CASSFGRGETQYF
. | TRBJ2-7 | few | TRBV29-1 | TGCAGCGTTGGGTCTTTAAGCGAGCAGTACTTC | CSVGSLSEQYF
. | TRBJ2-4 | . | TRBV19 | TGTGCCAGTAGTATGATTGGGGACATAAACATTCAGTACTTC | CASSMIGDINIQYF
. | TRBJ2-3 | . | TRBV6-2/TRBV6-3 | TGTGCCACCGCCGGAGGCACAGATACGCAGTATTTT | CATAGGTDTQYF
. | TRBJ2-5 | . | TRBV20-1 | TGCGGTGCTAGAGACCGGACAGTTCAAGAGACCCAGTACTTC | CGARDRTVQETQYF
. | TRBJ2-3 | . | TRBV12-3/TRBV12-4 | TGTGCCAGCAGCTTAGGGGACCTGGGTTGGGATACGCAGTATTTT | CASSLGDLGWDTQYF